This T cell receptor (beta chain) was captured by sequencing in a study of vaccination effects on CD4 cells after COVID-19. The protocol was immunoSEQ multiplex PCR, while the TCRdb copy is restricted to in-frame clones and leaves out a portion. The sample yields roughly 73,000 clones, around 70% seen once. Pools of viral peptides were used by the ViraFEST assay to expand antigen-specific CD4+ T cells ahead of sequencing. Subsequent to a culture period of under twelve days, CD4+ T cells were isolated. PCR confirmed that the person was infected with SARS-CoV-2 between March and December 2020. The germline V gene encodes CDR1 SGHRS and CDR2 YFSETQ. The CDR3 runs 12 residues. Trimming shortened V by 5 bases and J by 8 bases, and 11 bases separated the two germline ends. Study-wide findings and caveats: Late in the post-vaccination period, infection-induced and vaccine-induced clones underwent marked clonal contraction.

A remark on this clone: What it binds is not known.

Specimen: CD4+ T cells from PBMCs cultured with HIV peptides, collected before COVID-19 vaccination. Subset in this sample: HIV-1 Nef peptide pool negative control/reference culture. The chain has TRBV5-1 and TRBJ2-1; D perhaps matches TRBD2 (5 bases). This TCR was recovered from a human donor who had a prior SARS-CoV-2 infection. The CDR3 nucleotides read TGCGCCAGCAGGGACTTGGGCGATGAGCAGTTCTTC. It specifies CASRDLGDEQFF.